The present entry profiles one TCR beta chain with its context. Germline assignment: CDR1 LNHDA and CDR2 SQIVND (reference sequence). The V gene lost 8 bases and the J gene lost 10 bases, with 17 bases spanning the gap. The length of the CDR3 is 12 residues. The data were taken from a study of blood T cell repertoires in COVID-19. Across the whole study: T cells, B-cell-depleted T cells, or PBMCs provided the cDNA or gDNA that served as material.

Original methodology: Using reference gene primer amplification, nucleated cell counts were estimated. Assay: immunoSEQ multiplex PCR; the TCRdb copy retains only in-frame clones and omits some. That table is the source of V, J and clone size, and D and trimming were worked out from the DNA. The table records 200,000 to 250,000 clones, roughly 88% of them present only once. The clonotype originates from a man in his fifties with COVID-19, enrolled during active disease. J is TRBJ1-2 and V is TRBV19; D is ambiguous. The sequenced sample consisted of peripheral blood. This CDR3 reads CASGSRVSFYTF. The CDR3 DNA reads as TGTGCCAGTGGATCCCGGGTGTCTTTCTACACCTTC.